Listed below are T cell receptor beta chains from one sample, sequenced in a study of T cell repertoires in cytomegalovirus infection. Via MiXCR, TCRdb re-called the reads, giving one row per CDR3 protein. The table records tens of thousands of distinct CDR3 sequences, more than 3.5% of them present only once. The sample consisted of PBMCs. The source of these receptors is a human donor in good health (CMV status not recorded). Some clones in this sample may be carry-over from other donors' samples. The CDR3 runs from the conserved cysteine through the conserved F or W. Fields, in order: J gene, D gene, V gene, clone size, CDR3 length, CDR3 protein, CDR3 DNA. D genes are given only for firm matches. Size is stated for part of the rows, as once, few or many counts, or as a class when the clone is expanded.

>TRBJ2-7|-|TRBV6-2/TRBV6-3|many|12
CASSYDTYEQYF
TGTGCCAGCAGTTACGACACCTACGAGCAGTACTTC
>TRBJ1-4|TRBD1|TRBV7-2|many|14
CASSHRDRGEKLFF
TGTGCCAGCAGCCACCGGGACAGAGGCGAAAAACTGTTTTTT
>TRBJ1-2|-|TRBV4-3|many|17
CASSQDSPSQDPDGYTF
TGCGCCAGCAGCCAAGATAGCCCCTCCCAGGACCCGGATGGCTACACCTTC
>TRBJ2-7|-|TRBV27|many|15
CASSPRPGQAYEQYF
TGTGCCAGCAGTCCTCGGCCGGGACAAGCCTACGAGCAGTACTTC
>TRBJ1-2|TRBD1|TRBV28|many|17
CASSGTGGRASVFGYTF
TGTGCCAGCAGCGGGACAGGGGGAAGAGCTAGTGTTTTTGGCTACACCTTC
>TRBJ1-5|-|TRBV12-3/TRBV12-4|many|13
CASSLTGGLFQHF
TGTGCCAGCAGTTTAACAGGAGGATTATTTCAGCATTTT
>TRBJ1-6|-|TRBV2|many|17
CASSESVADSYNSPLHF
TGTGCCAGCAGTGAAAGTGTGGCTGACTCCTATAATTCACCCCTCCACTTT
>TRBJ1-2|-|TRBV12-3/TRBV12-4|many|13
CATAIRVAYGYTF
TGTGCCACCGCGATAAGGGTGGCCTATGGCTACACCTTC
>TRBJ1-1|-|TRBV5-5|many|15
CVSSLARAENTEAFF
TGTGTCAGCAGCTTGGCAAGGGCAGAGAACACTGAAGCTTTCTTT
>TRBJ1-5|TRBD1|TRBV5-1|-|15
CASSLWTGGNQPQHF
TGCGCCAGCAGCTTGTGGACAGGGGGTAATCAGCCCCAGCATTTT
>TRBJ2-2|-|TRBV7-4|many|14
CASIQGRSTGELFF
TGTGCCAGCATCCAAGGTCGGAGCACCGGGGAGCTGTTTTTT
>TRBJ1-5|-|TRBV20-1|many|13
CSAPRGVNQPQHF
TGCAGTGCCCCCCGGGGGGTCAATCAGCCCCAGCATTTT
>TRBJ2-5|-|TRBV7-4|many|14
CASSSTGKGETQYF
TGTGCCAGCAGCTCGACAGGAAAGGGGGAGACCCAGTACTTC
>TRBJ1-3|-|TRBV24-1|many|15
CATSDRTDGGNTIYF
TGTGCCACCAGTGACAGGACCGATGGCGGAAACACCATATATTTT
>TRBJ2-1|TRBD2|TRBV7-2|many|15
CASSPDWREGSEQFF
TGTGCCAGCAGCCCCGACTGGCGGGAGGGGTCTGAGCAGTTCTTC
>TRBJ1-1|-|TRBV28|many|14
CASRLGGLNTEAFF
TGTGCCAGCAGGTTAGGGGGGCTGAACACTGAAGCTTTCTTT
>TRBJ2-3|-|TRBV20-1|many|12
CSAIASTDTQYF
TGCAGTGCTATCGCGAGCACAGATACGCAGTATTTT
>TRBJ2-7|-|TRBV29-1|many|11
CSVGTSYEQYF
TGCAGCGTTGGGACGAGTTACGAGCAGTACTTC
>TRBJ1-1|TRBD1|TRBV7-8|-|13
CASSLGTGGLPFF
TGTGCCAGCAGCTTAGGGACAGGGGGTTTGCCTTTCTTT
>TRBJ1-4|-|TRBV5-4|many|16
CASSQGFGRTNEKLFF
TGTGCCAGCAGCCAGGGGTTCGGACGAACTAATGAAAAACTGTTTTTT
>TRBJ1-5|TRBD1|TRBV7-9|many|16
CASSLMLGQDNQPQHF
TGTGCCAGCAGCTTAATGCTGGGACAGGACAATCAGCCCCAGCATTTT
>TRBJ1-5|-|TRBV7-2|many|15
CASSFQGGSNQPQHF
TGTGCCAGCAGCTTCCAGGGCGGTAGCAATCAGCCCCAGCATTTT
>TRBJ1-1|-|TRBV20-1|many|15
CSARDSEVLNTEAFF
TGCAGTGCTAGAGATTCTGAGGTCTTGAACACTGAAGCTTTCTTT
>TRBJ1-6|-|TRBV7-2|-|14
CASSLTGLRSPLHF
TGTGCCAGCAGCCTAACCGGGTTAAGGTCACCCCTCCACTTT
>TRBJ1-2|-|TRBV7-2|many|12
CASSKKMGGYTF
TGTGCCAGCAGCAAAAAAATGGGGGGCTACACCTTC
>TRBJ1-6|-|TRBV27|many|13
CASSSENNSPLHF
TGTGCCAGCTCTTCCGAGAATAATTCACCCCTCCACTTT
>TRBJ2-1|-|TRBV7-7|many|14
CASSRADRNNEQFF
TGTGCTAGCAGCCGAGCTGACAGAAACAATGAGCAGTTCTTC
>TRBJ1-2|-|TRBV10-3|many|16
CAISADSATSLYGYTF
TGTGCCATCAGTGCCGACAGCGCAACCAGTCTCTATGGCTACACCTTC
>TRBJ1-1|-|TRBV29-1|many|13
CSVLGGENTEAFF
TGCAGCGTCTTAGGAGGAGAGAACACTGAAGCTTTCTTT
>TRBJ1-1|-|TRBV27|many|17
CASSVVGRAGLNTEAFF
TGTGCCAGCAGTGTTGTGGGTCGGGCAGGGCTAAACACTGAAGCTTTCTTT
>TRBJ2-3|TRBD1|TRBV6-8|many|15
CASSDRTGTRDTQYF
TGTGCCAGCAGTGACAGGACAGGCACACGGGATACGCAGTATTTT
>TRBJ2-6|-|TRBV7-2|-|17
CASSSRGELIGANILTF
TGTGCCAGCAGTTCAAGGGGAGAGCTTATTGGGGCCAACATCCTGACTTTC
>TRBJ1-1|-|TRBV7-3|many|13
CATSQKGDTEAFF
TGTGCCACCTCACAGAAAGGGGACACTGAAGCTTTCTTT
>TRBJ2-7|-|TRBV14|many|14
CASSPGTDPYEQYF
TGTGCCAGCAGCCCCGGGACCGACCCCTACGAGCAGTACTTC
>TRBJ1-6|TRBD1|TRBV10-3|many|14
CAIRAGTGNGSLHF
TGTGCCATCAGAGCCGGGACAGGGAATGGCTCACTCCACTTT
>TRBJ2-1|TRBD2|TRBV7-2|many|16
CASSLVGSGGYNEQFF
TGTGCCAGCAGCTTAGTCGGTAGCGGGGGGTACAATGAGCAGTTCTTC
>TRBJ1-2|TRBD1|TRBV7-6|many|13
CASSLRQGVGYTF
TGTGCCAGCAGCTTACGGCAGGGGGTCGGCTACACCTTC
>TRBJ1-5|-|TRBV28|many|15
CASSLFKYSNQPQHF
TGTGCCAGCAGTTTGTTCAAATATAGCAATCAGCCCCAGCATTTT
>TRBJ1-2|TRBD1|TRBV12-5|many|17
CASGLGSRDRLYYGYTF
TGTGCTAGTGGTTTGGGCTCCCGGGACAGACTATACTATGGCTACACCTTC
>TRBJ1-2|-|TRBV5-4|many|14
CASSLGTSRYGYTF
TGTGCCAGCAGCTTGGGGACAAGCCGCTATGGCTACACCTTC